This entry lists 9 T cell receptor beta chains sequenced from one sample in a study of T cells after yellow fever vaccination (dated by TCRdb to about 2019). This sample's treatment or condition label indicates: live attenuated yellow fever vaccine strain. Library prep was done by 5' RACE. Sequencing used an Illumina HiSeq 2500. TCRdb applied fastp at Q25 and MiXCR to the public reads, then kept only in-frame beta chains. Identical CDR3 proteins give one entry, which carries the most common genes and DNA. The sample profile shows approximately 150,000 distinct CDR3 sequences; 5.5% to 7.5% of them were found once. Under 3% of the sample is in the top ten clones. This sample comprised CD4+ T cells sorted from PBMCs, obtained on the day of the first yellow fever vaccination. Receptor source: a man aged 18 to 29 who received the YFV17D yellow fever vaccine.

This clonotype was observed a few times. The V and J genes are TRBV5-1 and TRBJ2-3; possibly TRBD1 or TRBD2 for D (5 bases each). From germline, CDR1 is SGHRS and CDR2 YFSETQ. V lost 6 bases to trimming and J lost 6 bases, with 17 bases between them. The CDR3 loop spans 14 amino acids. CDR3 DNA sequence: TGCGCCAGCACAGGGACGGTCAAATCGGATACGCAGTATTTT. Its translation is CASTGTVKSDTQYF.

The chain couples TRBV30 to TRBJ2-6, with D possibly TRBD1 on 5 matching bases. The CDR3 contains 15 residues. Per the germline V gene, CDR1 is GTSNPN and CDR2 is SVGIG (reference sequence). V lost 0 bases and J lost 4, with 10 bases in between. CDR3 nucleotide sequence: TGTGCCTGGAGTGTCGGCAGGGTCGGGGCCAACGTCCTGACTTTC. This encodes CAWSVGRVGANVLTF.

This clonotype showed up many times. The chain carries TRBV6-1 and TRBJ1-2, with TRBD1 matching over 10 bases. The CDR3 extends over 13 amino acids. The germline gives CDR1 MNHNS, CDR2 SASEGT. V lost 6 bases, J lost 8 bases, and 6 bases stayed unmatched. CDR3 sequence: CASSRGQGLGYTF. In nucleotides, the CDR3 is TGTGCCAGCAGCAGGGGACAGGGGTTAGGCTACACCTTC.

The chain joins TRBV6-5 to TRBJ1-6; 7 bases agree with TRBD1. V lost 3 bases to trimming and J lost 5 bases; unmatched junction nucleotides: 4. This CDR3 region has 15 residues. Germline-derived CDR1 and CDR2 are MNHEY and SVGAGI. The CDR3 spells CASSYGGTDNSPLHF. The CDR3 nucleotides read TGTGCCAGCAGTTATGGGGGGACAGATAATTCACCCCTCCACTTT.

This clonotype occurred a few times. The rearrangement links TRBV7-8 to TRBJ2-3; D possibly corresponds to TRBD1 (6 bases). The CDR3 sequence is 12 residues long. Germline V lookup: CDR1 SGHVS, CDR2 FQNEAQ. V lost 10 bases and J lost 2, with 10 bases in between. The CDR3 region has the DNA TGTGCCATTGGACAGAACACAGATACGCAGTATTTT. Amino acids: CAIGQNTDTQYF.

This clonotype was seen repeatedly, ten times or more. The J gene is TRBJ2-1, the V gene TRBV7-2; 10 nucleotides line up with TRBD2. The CDR3 is made up of 15 amino acids. CDR1 is SGHTA, CDR2 FQGNSA, per germline. The trim removed 1 base at V and 5 bases at J, leaving 2 bases unmatched. The CDR3 region is CASSLVAGGHNEQFF. The CDR3 DNA sequence: TGTGCCAGCAGCTTAGTAGCGGGGGGACACAATGAGCAGTTCTTC.

At least ten counts were recorded for this clonotype. This chain links TRBV6-1 with TRBJ2-6, with D possibly matching TRBD1 (6 bases). CDR3 length equals 13 residues. V lost 6 bases to trimming and J lost 13 bases, with 16 bases between them. Germline V gene lookup returns CDR1 MNHNS and CDR2 SASEGT. The CDR3 is CASRPTGPWVLTF. CDR3 bases: TGTGCCAGCAGACCGACAGGTCCCTGGGTCCTGACTTTC.

With regard to this clonotype: An end of the junction does not agree with germline; a read error may underlie this. The chain has TRBV12-3 or TRBV12-4 and TRBJ2-7; a possible D gene is TRBD2 (5 bases). The CDR3 runs 12 residues. CDR3 residues: CASSLERYEQYF. CDR3 bases: TGTGCGAGCAGTTTAGAGCGGTACGAGCAGTACTTC.

This clonotype was detected ten times or more. The rearrangement joins TRBV12-3 or TRBV12-4 to TRBJ2-1; D might be TRBD2 (7 bases). There are 16 residues in the CDR3. V shed 0 bases and J shed 0 bases, with 9 bases lying between them. The CDR3 DNA reads TGTGCCAGCAGTTTAGCGGGAGGGGGCTCCTACAATGAGCAGTTCTTC. Its translation: CASSLAGGGSYNEQFF.